A few counts support the clone carrying this TCR beta chain. The ends lost 3 bases at V and 7 bases at J; junction bases unmatched: 2. CDR1 and CDR2 from the germline V gene are SQVTM and ANQGSEA. The CDR3 spans 12 residues. This sample was included in a study of blood T cells in healthy people across ages. Sample-barcoded 5' priming and a J-beta primer mix drove a second PCR of about 7 to 11 cycles. Via MiXCR, TCRdb re-called the 5' RACE reads, giving one row per CDR3 protein. Here the sample spans 1.8 million or so distinct CDR3 sequences, about 39% being singletons. The clonotype comes from a human donor in good health. Source material: blood. This rearrangement joins TRBV29-1 to TRBJ1-2; 10 bases map to TRBD1. CDR3 amino acids: CSVETGGFGYTF. The CDR3, as DNA: TGCAGCGTTGAGACAGGGGGCTTTGGCTACACCTTC.